These T cell receptor beta chains were read from a single sample in a study of T cell repertoires in cytomegalovirus infection. Antigen specificity for these receptors is unknown. TCRdb reprocessed the reads with MiXCR, giving one entry per CDR3 protein. The sample shows fewer than 1,000,000 distinct CDR3 sequences, roughly 30% of them seen only once. This sample comprised cultured CD8+ T cells from PBMCs, obtained from culture after CMV antigen stimulation. Receptor source: a human donor in good health (CMV status not recorded). Some clones in this sample may be carry-over from other donors' samples. CDR3s include the opening cysteine and the closing phenylalanine or tryptophan. The order of the fields is D gene, J gene, V gene, clone size, CDR3 DNA, CDR3 protein. The D gene is left open where the match is weak. Size tells how often a clone was seen (once, few, many) or the class of an expanded clone, and some rows leave it out.

d_gene: .
j_gene: TRBJ1-2
v_gene: TRBV4-1
abundance: .
CDR3nt: TGCGCCAGCAGCCAAGATACTATATATGGAGAAAACTATGGCTACACCTTC
CDR3aa: CASSQDTIYGENYGYTF

d_gene: .
j_gene: TRBJ2-1
v_gene: TRBV7-6
abundance: medium-sized
CDR3nt: TGTGCCAGCAGCTTAGTAGAGAGACTCTCATCCAATGAGCAGTTCTTC
CDR3aa: CASSLVERLSSNEQFF

d_gene: TRBD1
j_gene: TRBJ1-4
v_gene: TRBV7-6
abundance: .
CDR3nt: TGTGCCAACAGCCCCCCCGGGGGGACAGGGAATGAAAAACTGTTTTTT
CDR3aa: CANSPPGGTGNEKLFF

d_gene: TRBD1
j_gene: TRBJ1-5
v_gene: TRBV27
abundance: .
CDR3nt: TGTGCCAGCAGTTTACTGGACAGGGAAAGCAATCAGCCCCAGCATTTT
CDR3aa: CASSLLDRESNQPQHF

d_gene: TRBD1
j_gene: TRBJ1-2
v_gene: TRBV27
abundance: .
CDR3nt: TGTGCCAGCAGCCTCGGACAGGCTGGCTCTGGCTACACCTTC
CDR3aa: CASSLGQAGSGYTF

d_gene: TRBD1
j_gene: TRBJ2-7
v_gene: TRBV7-6
abundance: .
CDR3nt: TGTGCCAGCAGCTCGGGACAGGGATTCCCCGGGTCCTACGAGCAGTACTTC
CDR3aa: CASSSGQGFPGSYEQYF

d_gene: .
j_gene: TRBJ1-1
v_gene: TRBV6-2/TRBV6-3
abundance: many
CDR3nt: TGTGCCAGCAGTTACAGGGTTACTGAAGCTTTCTTT
CDR3aa: CASSYRVTEAFF

d_gene: TRBD2
j_gene: TRBJ2-3
v_gene: TRBV7-8
abundance: .
CDR3nt: TGTGCCACGACTAGCGGGGGACCTTGCACAGATACGCAGTATTTT
CDR3aa: CATTSGGPCTDTQYF

d_gene: TRBD2
j_gene: TRBJ2-5
v_gene: TRBV7-6
abundance: few
CDR3nt: TGTGCCAGCAGCTTAGCTAGCGTAGCGGGGGCGGAGACCCAGTACTTC
CDR3aa: CASSLASVAGAETQYF

d_gene: TRBD1
j_gene: TRBJ1-4
v_gene: TRBV28
abundance: .
CDR3nt: TGTGCCAGCAGCCCTGGACAGGGGGCGCTTTTGGGGGAAAAACTGTTTTTT
CDR3aa: CASSPGQGALLGEKLFF

d_gene: TRBD1
j_gene: TRBJ1-1
v_gene: TRBV19
abundance: .
CDR3nt: TGTGCCAGTAGTATGGGCAGGGGGTACACTGAAGCTTTCTTT
CDR3aa: CASSMGRGYTEAFF

d_gene: TRBD1
j_gene: TRBJ1-2
v_gene: TRBV7-6
abundance: .
CDR3nt: TGTGCCAGCAGCGGAGGGACAGGGGACTATGGCTACACCTTC
CDR3aa: CASSGGTGDYGYTF

d_gene: .
j_gene: TRBJ2-7
v_gene: TRBV6-5
abundance: .
CDR3nt: TGTGCCAGCAGTTACTCGAGGCCAGGGGACTCCTACGAGCAGTACTTC
CDR3aa: CASSYSRPGDSYEQYF

d_gene: .
j_gene: TRBJ2-7
v_gene: TRBV10-3
abundance: .
CDR3nt: TGTGCCATCAGTACCCCCGGGAATTTCTACGAGCAGTACTTC
CDR3aa: CAISTPGNFYEQYF

d_gene: TRBD2
j_gene: TRBJ2-1
v_gene: TRBV6-2/TRBV6-3
abundance: few
CDR3nt: TGTGCCAGCAGCCCGCCGGGACTAGCGGGGTCCGGCTCCTACAATGAGCAGTTCTTC
CDR3aa: CASSPPGLAGSGSYNEQFF

d_gene: .
j_gene: TRBJ2-5
v_gene: TRBV10-3
abundance: .
CDR3nt: TGTGCCATCAGTGACGGCTCCGGCCAAAGAAAGACCCAGTACTTC
CDR3aa: CAISDGSGQRKTQYF

d_gene: TRBD2
j_gene: TRBJ2-3
v_gene: TRBV6-2/TRBV6-3
abundance: few
CDR3nt: TGTGCCAGCAGTTGGGCGGGGGAGAGCACAGATACGCAGTATTTT
CDR3aa: CASSWAGESTDTQYF

d_gene: .
j_gene: TRBJ2-3
v_gene: TRBV6-4
abundance: .
CDR3nt: TGTGCCAGCAGTGACTCGCCCAGGGAGGTTGCAGATACGCAGTATTTT
CDR3aa: CASSDSPREVADTQYF

d_gene: .
j_gene: TRBJ2-1
v_gene: TRBV2
abundance: .
CDR3nt: TGTGCCAGCAGCGCCATCGGGGGTTCTGTTTACAATGAGCAGTTCTTC
CDR3aa: CASSAIGGSVYNEQFF

d_gene: TRBD1
j_gene: TRBJ1-1
v_gene: TRBV12-5
abundance: .
CDR3nt: TGTGCTAGTGCCGTACAGGACAGGATGAACACTGAAGCTTTCTTT
CDR3aa: CASAVQDRMNTEAFF

d_gene: .
j_gene: TRBJ1-2
v_gene: TRBV5-1
abundance: .
CDR3nt: TGCGCCAGCAGCTTCACTACTAACTATGGCTACACCTTC
CDR3aa: CASSFTTNYGYTF

d_gene: .
j_gene: TRBJ2-2
v_gene: TRBV11-2
abundance: .
CDR3nt: TGTGCCAGCAGCTTAGTAGTGGCCGGGGGCACCGGGGAGCTGTTTTTT
CDR3aa: CASSLVVAGGTGELFF

d_gene: .
j_gene: TRBJ1-1
v_gene: TRBV10-2
abundance: once
CDR3nt: TGCGCCAGCATGGGGTTCACTGAAGCTTTCTTT
CDR3aa: CASMGFTEAFF

d_gene: .
j_gene: TRBJ1-2
v_gene: TRBV2
abundance: .
CDR3nt: TGTGCCAGCGAACCTAGGACGGGGCCCTATGGCTACACCTTC
CDR3aa: CASEPRTGPYGYTF

d_gene: TRBD1
j_gene: TRBJ2-2
v_gene: TRBV11-2
abundance: .
CDR3nt: TGTGCCAGCAGCCTTAACCATAATATTGGGACAGAGAACACCGGGGAGCTGTTTTTT
CDR3aa: CASSLNHNIGTENTGELFF

d_gene: TRBD1
j_gene: TRBJ2-1
v_gene: TRBV6-5
abundance: .
CDR3nt: TGTGCCAGCAGTCCCTCGGGACAGGGGGCGCGCAATGAGCAGTTCTTC
CDR3aa: CASSPSGQGARNEQFF

d_gene: .
j_gene: TRBJ1-2
v_gene: TRBV7-1
abundance: .
CDR3nt: TGTGCCAGCAGCTACCCCTCGGGGAGGGGGGACGGCTACACCTTC
CDR3aa: CASSYPSGRGDGYTF

d_gene: TRBD1
j_gene: TRBJ2-1
v_gene: TRBV6-2/TRBV6-3
abundance: few
CDR3nt: TGTGCCAGCAGCGGGACAGCCCTATACAATGAGCAGTTCTTC
CDR3aa: CASSGTALYNEQFF

d_gene: .
j_gene: TRBJ2-1
v_gene: TRBV4-1
abundance: .
CDR3nt: TGCGCCAGCAGCCAAGCGGGGGGCCGTGCGGAGCAGTTCTTC
CDR3aa: CASSQAGGRAEQFF

d_gene: .
j_gene: TRBJ2-1
v_gene: TRBV12-3/TRBV12-4
abundance: few
CDR3nt: TGTGCCAGCAGTTTCCGCCCAGCTTACAATGAGCAGTTCTTC
CDR3aa: CASSFRPAYNEQFF

d_gene: .
j_gene: TRBJ2-2
v_gene: TRBV6-5
abundance: .
CDR3nt: TGTGCCAGCAGTTACGGCCTCCGGCACCCTCGCGGGACCGGGGAGCTGTTTTTT
CDR3aa: CASSYGLRHPRGTGELFF

d_gene: TRBD2
j_gene: TRBJ2-3
v_gene: TRBV9
abundance: many
CDR3nt: TGTGCCAGCAGGGGGGGGGATACGCAGTATTTT
CDR3aa: CASRGGDTQYF

d_gene: TRBD2
j_gene: TRBJ2-3
v_gene: TRBV9
abundance: .
CDR3nt: TGTGCCAGCAGCGCCCGGGGACTAGCGGGAGCAGATACGCAGTATTTT
CDR3aa: CASSARGLAGADTQYF